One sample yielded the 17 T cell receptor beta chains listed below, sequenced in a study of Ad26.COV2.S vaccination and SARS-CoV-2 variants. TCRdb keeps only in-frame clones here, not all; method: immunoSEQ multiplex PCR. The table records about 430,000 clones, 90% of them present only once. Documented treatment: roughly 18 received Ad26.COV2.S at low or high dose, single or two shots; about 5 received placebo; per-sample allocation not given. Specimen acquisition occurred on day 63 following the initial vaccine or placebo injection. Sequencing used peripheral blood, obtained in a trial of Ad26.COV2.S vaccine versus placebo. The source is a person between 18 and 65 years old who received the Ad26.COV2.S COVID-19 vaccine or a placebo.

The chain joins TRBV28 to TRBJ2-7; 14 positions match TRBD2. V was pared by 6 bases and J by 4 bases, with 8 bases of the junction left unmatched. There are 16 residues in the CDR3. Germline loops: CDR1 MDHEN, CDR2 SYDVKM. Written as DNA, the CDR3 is TGTGCCAGCAGACTAGGGGGACTAGCGGGAGAGTACGAGCAGTACTTC. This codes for CASRLGGLAGEYEQYF. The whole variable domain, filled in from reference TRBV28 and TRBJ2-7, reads DVKVTQSSRYLVKRTGEKVFLECVQDMDHENMFWYRQDPGLGLRLIYFSYDVKMKEKGDIPEGYSVSREKKERFSLILESASTNQTSMYLCASRLGGLAGEYEQYFGPGTRLTVT.

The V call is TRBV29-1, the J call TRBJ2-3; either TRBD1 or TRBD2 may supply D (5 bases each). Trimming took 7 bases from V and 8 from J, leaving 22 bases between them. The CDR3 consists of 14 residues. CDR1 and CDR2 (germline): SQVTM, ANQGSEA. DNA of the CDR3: TGCAGCGGCTTCGGGCTACTGGAGAGGGGTACGCAGTATTTT. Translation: CSGFGLLERGTQYF.

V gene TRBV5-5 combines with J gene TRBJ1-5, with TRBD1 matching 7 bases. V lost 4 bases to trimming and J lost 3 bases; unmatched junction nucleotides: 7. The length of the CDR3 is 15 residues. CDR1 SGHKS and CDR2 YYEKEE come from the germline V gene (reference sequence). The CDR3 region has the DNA TGTGCCAGCAGCGTGACAGGGAGGGACAATCAGCCCCAGCATTTT. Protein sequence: CASSVTGRDNQPQHF. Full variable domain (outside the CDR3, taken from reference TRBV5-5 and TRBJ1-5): DAGVTQSPTHLIKTRGQQVTLRCSPISGHKSVSWYQQVLGQGPQFIFQYYEKEERGRGNFPDRFSARQFPNYSSELNVNALLLGDSALYLCASSVTGRDNQPQHFGDGTRLSIL.

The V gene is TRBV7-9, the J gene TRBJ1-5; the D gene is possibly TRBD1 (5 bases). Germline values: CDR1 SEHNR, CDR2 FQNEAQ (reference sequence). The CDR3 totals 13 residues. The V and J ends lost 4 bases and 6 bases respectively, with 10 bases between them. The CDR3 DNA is TGTGCCAGCAGCTCAGGGTCAGGTCAGCCCCAGCATTTT. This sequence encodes CASSSGSGQPQHF.

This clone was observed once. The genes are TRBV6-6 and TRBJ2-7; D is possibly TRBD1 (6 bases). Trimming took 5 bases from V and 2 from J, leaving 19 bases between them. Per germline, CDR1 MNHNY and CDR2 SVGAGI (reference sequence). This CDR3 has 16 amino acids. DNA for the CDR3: TGTGCCAGCAGTCCCAACGGGCAGGGGCTCCCCTACGAGCAGTACTTC. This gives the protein CASSPNGQGLPYEQYF.

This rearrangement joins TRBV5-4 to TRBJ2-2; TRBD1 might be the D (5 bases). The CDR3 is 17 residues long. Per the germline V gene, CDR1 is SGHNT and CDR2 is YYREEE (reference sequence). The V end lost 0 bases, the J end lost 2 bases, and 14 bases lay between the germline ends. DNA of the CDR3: TGTGCCAGCAGCTTGGCCAAAGGACATAAAAACACCGGGGAGCTGTTTTTT. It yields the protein CASSLAKGHKNTGELFF.

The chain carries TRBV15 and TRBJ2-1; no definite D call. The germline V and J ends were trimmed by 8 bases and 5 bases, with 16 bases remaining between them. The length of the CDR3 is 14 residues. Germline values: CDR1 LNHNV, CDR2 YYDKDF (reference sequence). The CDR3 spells CATRTSELNNEQFF. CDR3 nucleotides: TGTGCCACCCGGACCTCTGAGTTAAACAATGAGCAGTTCTTC.

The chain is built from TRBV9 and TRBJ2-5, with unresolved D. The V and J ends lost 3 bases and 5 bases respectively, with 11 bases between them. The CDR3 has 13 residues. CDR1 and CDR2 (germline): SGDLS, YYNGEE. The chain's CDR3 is CASSAESGETQYF. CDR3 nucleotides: TGTGCCAGCAGCGCGGAGAGTGGGGAGACCCAGTACTTC.

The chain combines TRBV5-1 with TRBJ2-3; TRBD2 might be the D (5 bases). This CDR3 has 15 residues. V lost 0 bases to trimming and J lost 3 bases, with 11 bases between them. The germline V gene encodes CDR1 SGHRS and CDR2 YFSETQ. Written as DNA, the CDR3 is TGCGCCAGCAGCTTGGATGGTAGCGCGACAGATACGCAGTATTTT. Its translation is CASSLDGSATDTQYF.

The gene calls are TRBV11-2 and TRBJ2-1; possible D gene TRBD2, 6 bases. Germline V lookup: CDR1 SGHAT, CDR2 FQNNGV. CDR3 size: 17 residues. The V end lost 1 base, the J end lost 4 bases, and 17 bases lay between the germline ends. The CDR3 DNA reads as TGTGCCAGCAGCTTAGCCCCCACTGGGGGAGGTTACAATGAGCAGTTCTTC. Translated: CASSLAPTGGGYNEQFF. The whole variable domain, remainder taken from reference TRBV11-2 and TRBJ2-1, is EAGVAQSPRYKIIEKRQSVAFWCNPISGHATLYWYQQILGQGPKLLIQFQNNGVVDDSQLPKDRFSAERLKGVDSTLKIQPAKLEDSAVYLCASSLAPTGGGYNEQFFGPGTRLTVL.

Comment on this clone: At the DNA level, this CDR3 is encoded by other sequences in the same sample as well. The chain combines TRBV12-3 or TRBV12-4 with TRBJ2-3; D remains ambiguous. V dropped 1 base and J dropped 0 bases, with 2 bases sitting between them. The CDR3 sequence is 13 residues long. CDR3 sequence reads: CASSLGSTDTQYF. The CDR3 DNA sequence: TGTGCCAGCAGTTTAGGGAGCACAGATACGCAGTATTTT.

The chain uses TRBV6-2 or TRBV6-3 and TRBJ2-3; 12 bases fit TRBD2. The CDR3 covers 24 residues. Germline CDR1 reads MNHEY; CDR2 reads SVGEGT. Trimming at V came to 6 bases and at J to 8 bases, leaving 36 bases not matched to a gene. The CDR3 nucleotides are TGTGCCAGCAGCCGACATACCACCGGGACAGCCGGGACTAGCGGGCATTTACCCGCTTCTACGCAGTATTTT. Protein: CASSRHTTGTAGTSGHLPASTQYF.

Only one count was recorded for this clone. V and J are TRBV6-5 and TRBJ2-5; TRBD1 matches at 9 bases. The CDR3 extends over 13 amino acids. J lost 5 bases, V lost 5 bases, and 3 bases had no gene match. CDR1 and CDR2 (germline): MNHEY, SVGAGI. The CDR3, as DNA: TGTGCCAGCAGTCGGACAGGGGTGGAGACCCAGTACTTC. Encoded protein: CASSRTGVETQYF.

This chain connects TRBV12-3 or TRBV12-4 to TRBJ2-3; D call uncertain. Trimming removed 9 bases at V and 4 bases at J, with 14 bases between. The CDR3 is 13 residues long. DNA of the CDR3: TGTGCCAGGAACCCTCGGATCCCAGATACGCAGTATTTT. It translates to CARNPRIPDTQYF.

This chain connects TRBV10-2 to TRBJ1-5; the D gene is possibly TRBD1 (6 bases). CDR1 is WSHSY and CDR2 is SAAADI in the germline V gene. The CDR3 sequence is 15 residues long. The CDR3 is CPRRGRGGGNQPQHF. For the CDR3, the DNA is TGCCCCCGCCGTGGGAGGGGGGGTGGCAATCAGCCCCAGCATTTT.

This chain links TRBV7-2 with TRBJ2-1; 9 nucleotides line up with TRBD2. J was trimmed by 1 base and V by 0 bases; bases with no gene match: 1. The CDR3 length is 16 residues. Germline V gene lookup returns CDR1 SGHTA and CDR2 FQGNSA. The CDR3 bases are TGTGCCAGCAGCTTAGCTAGCGGGAGTTCCTACAATGAGCAGTTCTTC. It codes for CASSLASGSSYNEQFF.

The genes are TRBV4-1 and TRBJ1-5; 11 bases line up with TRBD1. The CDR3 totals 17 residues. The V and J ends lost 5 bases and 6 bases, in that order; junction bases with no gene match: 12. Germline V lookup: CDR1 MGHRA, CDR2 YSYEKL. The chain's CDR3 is CASSTRTGGELGQPQHF. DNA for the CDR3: TGCGCCAGCAGCACACGGACAGGGGGCGAACTCGGTCAGCCCCAGCATTTT.